The 9 T cell receptor beta chains in this list originate from one sample, sequenced in a study of T-cell reconstitution after alpha-beta-depleted transplantation in children. Unique molecular identifiers were incorporated during preparation of the TCRbeta library. TCRdb redid the calling of the PCR reads with MiXCR, one entry per CDR3 protein. The sample has more than 75,000 distinct CDR3 sequences; around a quarter are singletons. Sequencing used PBMCs, obtained before TCRalphabeta/CD19-depleted stem cell transplant. The receptor source for this set is a boy between 2 and 15 years old with acute lymphoblastic leukemia, due to receive a stem cell transplant.

This clonotype occurred many times. The V and J genes are TRBV5-5 and TRBJ2-7, with 8 bases matching TRBD1. The junction had 12 bases not matched to a gene; V was cut back by 4 bases and J by 3 bases. CDR3 size: 16 residues. Germline V CDR1 and CDR2: SGHKS, YYEKEE (reference sequence). The CDR3 here is CASSSDRTGFFYEQYF. CDR3 bases: TGTGCCAGCAGCAGCGATCGGACAGGGTTTTTCTACGAGCAGTACTTC. The full variable domain, with the rest looked up from reference TRBV5-5 and TRBJ2-7, is DAGVTQSPTHLIKTRGQQVTLRCSPISGHKSVSWYQQVLGQGPQFIFQYYEKEERGRGNFPDRFSARQFPNYSSELNVNALLLGDSALYLCASSSDRTGFFYEQYFGPGTRLTVT.

This clonotype turned up a few times. This rearrangement joins TRBV5-1 to TRBJ1-1; weak D call: TRBD1 (5 bases). CDR1 and CDR2 from the germline V gene are SGHRS and YFSETQ. This CDR3 region has 14 residues. V was cut by 4 bases and J by 2 bases, with 12 bases left in between. Here the CDR3 DNA reads TGCGCCAGCAGCCGGGACGGTTACAACACTGAAGCTTTCTTT. It translates to CASSRDGYNTEAFF.

The chain links TRBV27 to TRBJ1-1; no definite D call. The germline V gene encodes CDR1 MNHEY and CDR2 SMNVEV (reference sequence). V was pared by 2 bases and J by 6 bases, with 10 bases between. The CDR3 is 13 amino acids. The CDR3 DNA reads as TGTGCCAGCAGTTTAGGAGGAAACGCTGAAGCTTTCTTT. Translated: CASSLGGNAEAFF.

The chain has TRBV6-2 or TRBV6-3 and TRBJ1-1, with D unclear. The CDR3 is made up of 12 amino acids. Germline-derived CDR1 and CDR2 are MNHEY and SVGEGT. V gave up 6 bases and J gave up 8 bases, with 13 bases separating them. The CDR3, as DNA: TGTGCCAGCAGCATTACGAGGTCGGAAGCTTTCTTT. The encoded protein is CASSITRSEAFF.

Only a few counts were recorded for this clonotype. V gene TRBV7-9 combines with J gene TRBJ1-1; D remains unclear. V dropped 5 bases and J dropped 2 bases, with 9 bases sitting between them. The CDR3 is 13 residues long. Germline V gene lookup returns CDR1 SEHNR and CDR2 FQNEAQ (reference sequence). The CDR3, as DNA: TGTGCCAGCAGCCCGGTAGCTAACACTGAAGCTTTCTTT. Translation: CASSPVANTEAFF.

Many counts were recorded for this clonotype. The J gene is TRBJ2-3, the V gene TRBV5-1; maybe TRBD2 (5 bases). CDR1 SGHRS and CDR2 YFSETQ come from the germline V gene. Trimming stripped 4 bases from V and 3 bases from J, with 18 bases between. The length of the CDR3 is 16 residues. This chain's CDR3 is CASSRESHRQTDTQYF. The DNA of the CDR3 is TGCGCCAGCAGCCGGGAATCGCACAGACAAACAGATACGCAGTATTTT.

The chain links TRBV28 to TRBJ1-5, with 10 bases identical to TRBD1. CDR3 length equals 15 residues. Germline CDR1 is MDHEN and CDR2 is SYDVKM. Trimming cost V 5 bases and J 7 bases; bases outside gene matches: 8. The CDR3 DNA sequence: TGTGCCAGCAGTCCTAGGTTGACAGGGGGCCAGCCCCAGCATTTT. Its translation: CASSPRLTGGQPQHF.

V gene TRBV4-3 combines with J gene TRBJ2-2, with TRBD2 matching over 11 bases. V shed 1 base and J 3 bases; nucleotides not matched to a gene: 4. Germline CDR1 is LGHNA and CDR2 is YSLEER. This CDR3 region has 17 residues. In DNA, the CDR3 is TGCGCCAGCAGCCAAGGCGGACTAGCGGGTTACACCGGGGAGCTGTTTTTT. Translating gives CASSQGGLAGYTGELFF.

This chain connects TRBV7-8 to TRBJ1-6, with no clear D. The V gene lost 5 bases and the J gene lost 7 bases, with 12 bases spanning the gap. The CDR3 runs to 14 residues. The V gene's germline CDR1 is SGHVS and CDR2 FQNEAQ. This CDR3 is CASSLGSANSPLHF. The CDR3 coding sequence is TGTGCCAGCAGCCTCGGCTCGGCGAATTCACCCCTCCACTTT.